Listed here is a single T cell receptor (beta chain). These data come from a study of blood T cell repertoires in COVID-19. Study overall: Donors in the United States, Italy and Spain gave samples during acute or convalescent COVID-19. Sources were T cells, B-cell-depleted T cells, or PBMCs; the material itself was cDNA or gDNA.

This CDR3 is built from 17 residues. V was pared by 2 bases and J by 1 base, with 10 bases of the junction left unmatched. Germline V gene data show CDR1 as WNHNN and CDR2 as SYGVQD (reference sequence). In the original workflow: Nucleated cell counts were estimated from reference gene primer amplification. The table came from immunoSEQ multiplex PCR; TCRdb's copy has only in-frame clones and leaves some out. That table is the source of V, J and clone size, and D and trimming were worked out from the DNA. This repertoire shows around 42,000 clones, 88% found once; its top ten account for around 4.6%.

V gene TRBV10-1 combines with J gene TRBJ1-1; 7 nucleotides line up with TRBD1. The sample taken for sequencing was peripheral blood. The source is a human donor in a cohort sampled during active COVID-19. CDR3 DNA: TGCGCCAGCAGTGAGACGCTAGGGGGCGTCGGGAACACTGAAGCTTTCTTT. This translates into CASSETLGGVGNTEAFF.